The 21 T cell receptor beta chains listed next were all sequenced from one sample in a study of blood T cells in healthy people across ages. A second PCR, run for about 6 to 12 cycles, used a sample-barcoded 5' primer plus a J-beta primer mix. A single record per CDR3 protein comes from TCRdb applying MiXCR to the 5' RACE reads. The data show over 1,500,000 distinct CDR3 sequences, just under 50% seen once. The sequenced sample consisted of blood. Receptors were obtained from a middle-aged woman in good health.

This chain uses TRBV6-2 or TRBV6-3 with TRBJ2-7; 8 positions match TRBD1. J lost 1 base, V lost 6 bases, and 8 bases had no gene match. CDR3 length equals 15 residues. Germline V gene sequence: CDR1 MNHEY, CDR2 SVGEGT. The CDR3 DNA is TGTGCCAGCAGGGGAATCGGACAGGGTTCCTACGAGCAGTACTTC. Translated: CASRGIGQGSYEQYF.

This clonotype has more than one count but fewer than ten. This chain connects TRBV10-3 to TRBJ2-1; D possibly matches TRBD1 or TRBD2 (6 bases each). Germline assignment: CDR1 ENHRY and CDR2 SYGVKD. V was cut by 3 bases and J by 5 bases, with 14 bases left in between. The CDR3 has 15 residues. CDR3 bases: TGTGCCATCAGTGATGGGGGGCGCGGAGACAATGAGCAGTTCTTC. This sequence encodes CAISDGGRGDNEQFF.

This clonotype was recorded a few times. The CDR3 coding sequence is TGTGCCAGCAGCCACACCGGGACAGCTAATCAGCCCCAGCATTTT. Residues: CASSHTGTANQPQHF. The rearrangement joins TRBV13 to TRBJ1-5; 7 bases line up with TRBD1. The trim removed 5 bases at V and 4 bases at J, leaving 8 bases unmatched. The CDR3 is 15 residues long. Germline V gene lookup returns CDR1 PRHDT and CDR2 FYEKMQ (reference sequence).

The chain carries TRBV12-3 or TRBV12-4 and TRBJ2-7; D may be TRBD1 or TRBD2 (5 bases each). The tail of the sequence fits TRBJ2-4 better, so the J call may be wrong. The CDR3 runs to 17 residues. The CDR3 bases are TGTGCCAGCAGTTTAAAGGGTGTTCGGGGCATAAGAAACATTCAGTACTTC. This encodes CASSLKGVRGIRNIQYF.

The rearrangement links TRBV7-2 to TRBJ2-1, with D maybe TRBD2 (6 bases). CDR1 SGHTA and CDR2 FQGNSA come from the germline V gene. The CDR3 covers 14 residues. Trimming removed 3 bases from V and 8 bases from J, with 14 bases in between. CDR3 sequence (DNA): TGTGCCAGCAGCTTTGTAGCGGTTATTGATGAGCAGTTCTTC. Translated, it gives CASSFVAVIDEQFF.

The chain couples TRBV15 to TRBJ2-5, with D uncertain. Per the germline V gene, CDR1 is LNHNV and CDR2 is YYDKDF (reference sequence). V dropped 5 bases and J dropped 5 bases, with 9 bases sitting between them. The CDR3 runs to 12 residues. CDR3 bases: TGTGCCACCAGCCAACGCTCTGAGACCCAGTACTTC. This translates into CATSQRSETQYF.

V is TRBV6-2 or TRBV6-3 and J is TRBJ2-5; 7 nucleotides agree with TRBD2. With the DNA end fitting TRBJ2-7 better, the J assignment may be wrong. Germline V CDR1 and CDR2: MNHEY, SVGEGT. The CDR3 contains 12 residues. The CDR3 sequence is CASLERGDEQYF. The DNA of the CDR3 is TGTGCCAGCCTGGAGCGGGGAGACGAGCAGTACTTC.

V gene TRBV6-1 combines with J gene TRBJ2-3; D gene unclear. With 10 bases removed from V and 0 bases from J, the gap between germline ends came to 29 bases. CDR1 and CDR2 from the germline V gene are MNHNS and SASEGT. This CDR3 is 19 amino acids long. The CDR3, as DNA: TGTGCCAACCAAAAGTTCCCCCCCTCGGGTACGGCTAGCACAGATACGCAGTATTTT. Its translation is CANQKFPPSGTASTDTQYF.

The rearrangement links TRBV7-3 to TRBJ2-5, with 9 bases matching TRBD2. CDR1 is SGHTA, CDR2 FQGTGA, per germline. This CDR3 has 15 amino acids. J was trimmed by 5 bases and V by 1 base; bases with no gene match: 5. CDR3 sequence (DNA): TGTGCCAGCAGCTTAAAGGCGGGGGGGCAGGAGACCCAGTACTTC. It yields the protein CASSLKAGGQETQYF.

Of note for this clonotype: An end of the junction does not agree with germline; a read error may underlie this. V and J are TRBV15 and TRBJ2-7, with a possible D match to TRBD1 (5 bases). In germline, CDR1 is LNHNV, CDR2 YYDKDF (reference sequence). This CDR3 region has 15 residues. The CDR3 sequence: CAASRDQGPYYEQYF. The DNA of the CDR3 is TGTGCCGCCAGCAGAGATCAGGGCCCCTACTACGAGCAGTACTTC.

The chain employs TRBV5-6 and TRBJ2-6, with D possibly being TRBD1 (5 bases). The V gene lost 0 bases and the J gene lost 0 bases, with 10 bases spanning the gap. The germline gives CDR1 SGHDT, CDR2 YYEEEE. The CDR3 covers 17 residues. The CDR3 is CASSLEGAISGANVLTF. DNA for the CDR3: TGTGCCAGCAGCTTGGAAGGGGCGATCTCTGGGGCCAACGTCCTGACTTTC.

This sequence joins TRBV24-1 and TRBJ2-3; D might be TRBD1 (8 bases). V was cut by 5 bases and J by 4 bases, with 15 bases left in between. CDR1 and CDR2 from the germline V gene are KGHDR and SFDVKD. The CDR3 sequence is 15 residues long. CDR3 coding DNA: TGTGCCACCAGTGGGACAGGGAGGGACGCAGATACGCAGTATTTT. Amino acids: CATSGTGRDADTQYF.

This clonotype was detected only once. The chain is built from TRBV20-1 and TRBJ2-7, with D perhaps being TRBD1 or TRBD2 (6 bases each). Germline loops: CDR1 DFQATT, CDR2 SNEGSKA (reference sequence). V lost 1 base and J lost 3, with 16 bases in between. The CDR3 is made up of 15 amino acids. CDR3 DNA: TGCAGTGCTAGAGGGTGGGGGGCAGGACACTACGAGCAGTACTTC. Translated: CSARGWGAGHYEQYF.

This clonotype was seen a handful of times. The chain employs TRBV20-1 and TRBJ2-5; D may correspond to TRBD1 or TRBD2 (5 bases each). The germline gives CDR1 DFQATT, CDR2 SNEGSKA (reference sequence). This CDR3 is built from 13 residues. Trimming took 5 bases from V and 4 from J, leaving 14 bases between them. The CDR3 reads CSARDQIRETQYF. CDR3 DNA: TGCAGTGCTCGGGACCAGATACGAGAGACCCAGTACTTC.

This clonotype was detected only a few times. The gene calls are TRBV2 and TRBJ2-5; the match to TRBD1 covers 10 bases. V lost 3 bases to trimming and J lost 2 bases; unmatched junction nucleotides: 9. CDR1 is SNHLY, CDR2 FYNNEI, per germline. The CDR3 covers 17 residues. The CDR3 spells CASSDDWGDRGQETQYF. CDR3 DNA: TGTGCCAGCAGTGACGACTGGGGGGACAGGGGACAAGAGACCCAGTACTTC.

The V gene is TRBV6-5, the J gene TRBJ2-1; 10 bases are a match to TRBD1. The CDR3 runs 15 residues. Germline V gene sequence: CDR1 MNHEY, CDR2 SVGAGI. Unmatched junction bases numbered 5, after V lost 6 bases and J lost 3 bases. The CDR3 nucleotides are TGTGCCAGCAGGTCCCGGGACAGGGGCTACAATGAGCAGTTCTTC. This encodes CASRSRDRGYNEQFF.

In its sample, this clonotype was seen many times. The chain combines TRBV6-6 with TRBJ2-2, with 7 nucleotides matching TRBD1. Germline V gene sequence: CDR1 MNHNY, CDR2 SVGAGI (reference sequence). Unmatched junction bases numbered 3, after V lost 2 bases and J lost 3 bases. This CDR3 contains 15 residues. The CDR3 sequence: CASSYGQADTGELFF. DNA for the CDR3: TGTGCCAGCAGTTACGGACAGGCCGACACCGGGGAGCTGTTTTTT.

This chain uses TRBV4-2 with TRBJ2-1, with 7 bases identical to TRBD1. The V segment lost 3 bases and the J segment 2 bases; nucleotides outside the gene matches: 7. There are 16 residues in the CDR3. Germline V gene sequence: CDR1 LGHNA, CDR2 YNFKEQ. In DNA, the CDR3 is TGTGCCAGCAGCCACCTACAGGGGTCAGCCTACAATGAGCAGTTCTTC. Its protein is CASSHLQGSAYNEQFF.

The gene calls are TRBV7-2 and TRBJ1-1; TRBD1 aligns across 7 bases. The CDR3 covers 14 residues. V gave up 4 bases and J gave up 5 bases; unmatched junction bases: 7. The germline V gene encodes CDR1 SGHTA and CDR2 FQGNSA. As DNA, the CDR3 is TGTGCCAGCAGCTACCGACAGGGTGGGACTGAAGCTTTCTTT. Amino acid sequence: CASSYRQGGTEAFF.

V is TRBV7-2 and J is TRBJ1-1; 9 positions match TRBD1. This CDR3 spans 12 amino acids. Germline V lookup: CDR1 SGHTA, CDR2 FQGNSA. V was clipped by 7 bases and J by 11 bases; unmatched bases: 8. CDR3 sequence: CASNLQGAGAFF. The DNA of the CDR3 is TGTGCCAGCAACCTACAGGGGGCTGGGGCTTTCTTT.

The chain recombines TRBV20-1 with TRBJ2-7, with D perhaps being TRBD1 or TRBD2 (5 bases each). The DNA end is more similar to TRBJ2-5, so the J call may be wrong. Germline V gives CDR1 DFQATT, CDR2 SNEGSKA (reference sequence). The CDR3 extends over 15 amino acids. The CDR3 region has the DNA TGCAGTGCTACGGGACGGGTGGGGCTCGGGGAGACCCAGTACTTC. As protein: CSATGRVGLGETQYF.